This section outlines one T cell receptor beta chain sequence together with its context. Its matching antigen is unknown. CDR3 length equals 13 residues. V shed 5 bases, J shed 8 bases, and the junction held 7 bases outside the gene matches. Germline assignment: CDR1 SNHLY and CDR2 FYNNEI. This record belongs to a study of cytomegalovirus exposure and HLA in healthy donors. Study-wide context: A previous analysis identified 95 million to 140 million unique TCR beta sequences derived from roughly 180 million T cells. Study results and limitations: Most TCR sequences showed up rarely, but some public TCRs showed up in many donors. Links to common viral pathogens appeared, in a later analysis, for several of the most significant clusters.

60 Vbeta and 13 Jbeta primers were used in PCR. Assay used: immunoSEQ multiplex PCR; TCRdb lists only in-frame clones, some missing. The data hold about 42,000 clones, with around half observed a single time. Though probably carrying unrecorded immune exposures, donors were nominally healthy at sampling. The sequenced sample consisted of PBMCs. The TCR comes from a human donor in good health. The V call is TRBV2, the J call TRBJ1-2, with 8 bases aligning to TRBD1. This CDR3 reads CASSMLDRGGYTF. In nucleotides, the CDR3 is TGTGCCAGCAGTATGCTCGACAGGGGAGGCTACACCTTC.